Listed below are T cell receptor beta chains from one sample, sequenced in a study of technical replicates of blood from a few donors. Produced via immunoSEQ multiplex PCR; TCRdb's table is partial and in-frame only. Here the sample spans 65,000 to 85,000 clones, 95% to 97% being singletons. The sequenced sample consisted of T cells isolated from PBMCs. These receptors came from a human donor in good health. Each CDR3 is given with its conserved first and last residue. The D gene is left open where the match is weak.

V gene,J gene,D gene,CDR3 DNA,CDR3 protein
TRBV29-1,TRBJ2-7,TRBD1,TGCAGCGTAGGGGCCGGGACAGGAGCTTACGAGCAGTACTTC,CSVGAGTGAYEQYF
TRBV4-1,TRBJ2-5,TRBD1,TGCGCCAGCAGCCGCGGGACAGGGGGCCAAGAGACCCAGTACTTC,CASSRGTGGQETQYF
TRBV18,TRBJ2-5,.,TGTGCCAGCTCAACGGAGCAAGAGACCCAGTACTTC,CASSTEQETQYF
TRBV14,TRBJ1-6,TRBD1,TGTGCCAGCAGCCAAGCCCGGACAGGGAATTCACCCCTCCACTTT,CASSQARTGNSPLHF
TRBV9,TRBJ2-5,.,TGTGCCAGCAGCGTAGATAACTCCCAAGAGACCCAGTACTTC,CASSVDNSQETQYF
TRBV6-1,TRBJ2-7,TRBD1,TGTGCCAGCAGAGGACAGGGAAAGGCCTACGAGCAGTACTTC,CASRGQGKAYEQYF
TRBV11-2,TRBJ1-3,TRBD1,TGTGCCAGCAGCCGCCTTACAGGGGTAGCAGGAAACACCATATATTTT,CASSRLTGVAGNTIYF
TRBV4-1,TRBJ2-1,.,TGCGCCAGCAGCCAAGCTAAGCTAGAGCAGTTCTTC,CASSQAKLEQFF
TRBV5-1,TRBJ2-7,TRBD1,TGCGCCAGCAGCTCGGGGACAGATCAGTACTTC,CASSSGTDQYF
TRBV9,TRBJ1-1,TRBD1,TGTGCCAGCAGCGTAGGGGACATTGGGACAGATCACACTGAAGCTTTCTTT,CASSVGDIGTDHTEAFF
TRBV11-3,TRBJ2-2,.,TGTGCCAGCAGCGTCAAGGGGAGGACCGGGGAGCTGTTTTTT,CASSVKGRTGELFF
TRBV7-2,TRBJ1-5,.,TGTGCCAGCAGCTTAGTAGAGGATCAGCCCCAGCATTTT,CASSLVEDQPQHF
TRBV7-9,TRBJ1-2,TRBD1,TGTGCCAGCAGCCCAACACAGGGGAACGAAGACTATGGCTACACCTTC,CASSPTQGNEDYGYTF
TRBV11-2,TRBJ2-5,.,TGTGCCAGCAGCCCGCAAGAGACCCAGTACTTC,CASSPQETQYF
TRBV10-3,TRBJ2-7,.,TGTGCCATCAGATCGGACAGGGAGGGTCGCTACGAGCAGTACTTC,CAIRSDREGRYEQYF
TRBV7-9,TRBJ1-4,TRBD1,TGTGCCAGCAGCCCGTTCCGGGACAGAAATGAAAAACTGTTTTTT,CASSPFRDRNEKLFF
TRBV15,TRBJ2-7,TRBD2,TGTGCCACCAGCGAGCGGGGGCTCTACGAGCAGTACTTC,CATSERGLYEQYF